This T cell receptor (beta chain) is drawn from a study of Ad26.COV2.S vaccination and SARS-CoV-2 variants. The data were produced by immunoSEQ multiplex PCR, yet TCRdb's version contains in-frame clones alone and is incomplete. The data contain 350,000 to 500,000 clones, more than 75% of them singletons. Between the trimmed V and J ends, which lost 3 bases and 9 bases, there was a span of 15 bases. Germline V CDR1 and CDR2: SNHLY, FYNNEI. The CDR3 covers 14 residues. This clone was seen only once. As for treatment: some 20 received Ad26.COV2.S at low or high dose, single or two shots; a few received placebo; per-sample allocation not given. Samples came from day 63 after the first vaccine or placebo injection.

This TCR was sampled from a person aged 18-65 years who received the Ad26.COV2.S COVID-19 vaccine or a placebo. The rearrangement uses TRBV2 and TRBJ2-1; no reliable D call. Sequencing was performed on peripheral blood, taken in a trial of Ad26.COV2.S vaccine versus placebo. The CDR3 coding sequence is TGTGCCAGCAGTGACCGTTGGGCCCAGGTTGAGCAGTTCTTC. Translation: CASSDRWAQVEQFF. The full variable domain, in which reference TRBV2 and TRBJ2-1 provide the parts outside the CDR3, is EPEVTQTPSHQVTQMGQEVILRCVPISNHLYFYWYRQILGQKVEFLVSFYNNEISEKSEIFDDQFSVERPDGSNFTLKIRSTKLEDSAMYFCASSDRWAQVEQFFGPGTRLTVL.